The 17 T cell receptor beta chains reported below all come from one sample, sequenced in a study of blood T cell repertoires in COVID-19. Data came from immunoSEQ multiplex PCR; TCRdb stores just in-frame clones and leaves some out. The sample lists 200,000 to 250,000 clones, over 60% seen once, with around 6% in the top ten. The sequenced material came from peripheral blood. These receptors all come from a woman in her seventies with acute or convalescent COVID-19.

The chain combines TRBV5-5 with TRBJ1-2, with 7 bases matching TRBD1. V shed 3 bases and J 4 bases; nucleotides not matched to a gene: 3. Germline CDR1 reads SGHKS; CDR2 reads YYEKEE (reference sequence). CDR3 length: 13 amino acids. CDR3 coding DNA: TGTGCCAGCAGCTCCGGACAGGCCTATGGCTACACCTTC. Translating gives CASSSGQAYGYTF.

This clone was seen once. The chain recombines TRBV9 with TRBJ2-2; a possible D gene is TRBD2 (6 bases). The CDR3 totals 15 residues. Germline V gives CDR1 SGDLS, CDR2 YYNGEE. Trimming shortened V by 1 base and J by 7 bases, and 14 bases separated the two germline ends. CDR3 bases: TGTGCCAGCAGCGTACTCGTGGGAGGAGACGGGGAGCTGTTTTTT. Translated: CASSVLVGGDGELFF.

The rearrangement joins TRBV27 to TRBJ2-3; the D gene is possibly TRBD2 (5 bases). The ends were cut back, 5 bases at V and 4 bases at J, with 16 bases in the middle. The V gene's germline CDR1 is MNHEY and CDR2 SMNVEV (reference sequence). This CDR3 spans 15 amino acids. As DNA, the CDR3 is TGTGCCAGCAGTCTGACACCGGGGATCGCAGATACGCAGTATTTT. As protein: CASSLTPGIADTQYF.

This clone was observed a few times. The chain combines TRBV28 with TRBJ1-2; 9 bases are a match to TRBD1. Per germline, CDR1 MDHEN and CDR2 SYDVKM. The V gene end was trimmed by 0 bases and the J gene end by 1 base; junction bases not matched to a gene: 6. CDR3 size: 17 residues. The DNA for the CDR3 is TGTGCCAGCAGTTTATGGGGGACAGGGAAAAATAACTATGGCTACACCTTC. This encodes CASSLWGTGKNNYGYTF.

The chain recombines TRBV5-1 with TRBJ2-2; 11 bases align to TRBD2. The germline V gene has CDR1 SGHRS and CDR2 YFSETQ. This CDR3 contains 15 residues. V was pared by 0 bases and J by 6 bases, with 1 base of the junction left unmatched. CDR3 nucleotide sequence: TGCGCCAGCAGCTTGGAACTAGCGGGAGCCGGGGAGCTGTTTTTT. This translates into CASSLELAGAGELFF.

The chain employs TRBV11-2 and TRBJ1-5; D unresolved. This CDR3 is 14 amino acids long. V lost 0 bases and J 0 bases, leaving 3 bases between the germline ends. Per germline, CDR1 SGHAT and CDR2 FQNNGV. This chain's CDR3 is CASSLDSSNQPQHF. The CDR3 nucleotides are TGTGCCAGCAGCTTAGACAGTAGCAATCAGCCCCAGCATTTT.

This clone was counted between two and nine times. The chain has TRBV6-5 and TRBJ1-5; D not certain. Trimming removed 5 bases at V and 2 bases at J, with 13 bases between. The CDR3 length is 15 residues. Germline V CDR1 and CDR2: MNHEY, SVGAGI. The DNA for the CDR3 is TGTGCCAGCAGTCCGCCGGGAGGAGGCAATCAGCCCCAGCATTTT. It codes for CASSPPGGGNQPQHF.

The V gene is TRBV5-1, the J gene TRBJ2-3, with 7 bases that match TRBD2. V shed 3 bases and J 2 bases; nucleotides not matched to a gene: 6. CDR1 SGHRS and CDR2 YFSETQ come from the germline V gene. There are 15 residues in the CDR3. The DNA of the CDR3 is TGCGCCAGCAGCTCCCGGCTAGCGGACACAGATACGCAGTATTTT. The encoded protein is CASSSRLADTDTQYF.

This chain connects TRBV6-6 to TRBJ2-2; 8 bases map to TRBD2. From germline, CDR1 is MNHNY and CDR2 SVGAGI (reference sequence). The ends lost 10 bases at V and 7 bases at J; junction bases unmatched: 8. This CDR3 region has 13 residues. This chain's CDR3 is CATREGRIGELFF. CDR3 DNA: TGTGCCACCCGGGAGGGCCGGATCGGGGAGCTGTTTTTT.

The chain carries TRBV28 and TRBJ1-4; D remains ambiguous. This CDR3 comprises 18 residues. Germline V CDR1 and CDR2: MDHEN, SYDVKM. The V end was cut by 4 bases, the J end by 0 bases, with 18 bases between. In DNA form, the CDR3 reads TGTGCCAGCAGTTCCTTCTTGGGCAGGTTGTCAACTAATGAAAAACTGTTTTTT. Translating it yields CASSSFLGRLSTNEKLFF.

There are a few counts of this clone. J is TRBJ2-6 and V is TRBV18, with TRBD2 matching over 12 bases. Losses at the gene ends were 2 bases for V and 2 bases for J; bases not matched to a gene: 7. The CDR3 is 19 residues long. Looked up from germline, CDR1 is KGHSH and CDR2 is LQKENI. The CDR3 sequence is CASSPFRTSGTTGANVLTF. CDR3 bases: TGTGCCAGCTCACCATTCAGGACTAGCGGGACGACTGGGGCCAACGTCCTGACTTTC. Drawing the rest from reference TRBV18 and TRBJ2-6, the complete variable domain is NAGVMQNPRHLVRRRGQEARLRCSPMKGHSHVYWYRQLPEEGLKFMVYLQKENIIDESGMPKERFSAEFPKEGPSILRIQQVVRGDSAAYFCASSPFRTSGTTGANVLTFGAGSRLTVL.

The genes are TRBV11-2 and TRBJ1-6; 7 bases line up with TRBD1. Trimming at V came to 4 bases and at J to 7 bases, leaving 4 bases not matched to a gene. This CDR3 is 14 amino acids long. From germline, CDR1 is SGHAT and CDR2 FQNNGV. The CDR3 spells CASSSRGINSPLHF. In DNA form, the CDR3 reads TGTGCCAGCAGCTCCAGGGGGATCAATTCACCCCTCCACTTT. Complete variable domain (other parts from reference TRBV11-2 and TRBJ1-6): EAGVAQSPRYKIIEKRQSVAFWCNPISGHATLYWYQQILGQGPKLLIQFQNNGVVDDSQLPKDRFSAERLKGVDSTLKIQPAKLEDSAVYLCASSSRGINSPLHFGNGTRLTVT.

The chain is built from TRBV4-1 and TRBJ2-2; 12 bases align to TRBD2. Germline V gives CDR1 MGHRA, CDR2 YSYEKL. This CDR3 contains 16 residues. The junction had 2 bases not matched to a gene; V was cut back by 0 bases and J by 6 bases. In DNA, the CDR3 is TGCGCCAGCAGCCAAGATACTAGCGGGAGGCCCGGGGAGCTGTTTTTT. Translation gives CASSQDTSGRPGELFF.

This CDR3 reads CAKILLGSRNEQFF. CDR3 DNA sequence: TGTGCCAAGATCCTACTAGGATCACGGAATGAGCAGTTCTTC. This chain connects TRBV5-8 to TRBJ2-1; a weak D match, TRBD2 (5 bases). Between the trimmed V and J ends, which lost 9 bases and 7 bases, there was a span of 20 bases. Per germline, CDR1 SGHTS and CDR2 YDEGEE. There are 14 residues in the CDR3.

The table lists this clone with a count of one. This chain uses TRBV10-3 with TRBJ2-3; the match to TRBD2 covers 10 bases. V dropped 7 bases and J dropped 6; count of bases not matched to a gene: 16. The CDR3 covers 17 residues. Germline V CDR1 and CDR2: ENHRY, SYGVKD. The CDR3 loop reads CAITSVTSGKGSDTQYF. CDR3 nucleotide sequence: TGTGCCATCACCTCGGTTACTAGCGGGAAGGGGAGTGATACGCAGTATTTT.

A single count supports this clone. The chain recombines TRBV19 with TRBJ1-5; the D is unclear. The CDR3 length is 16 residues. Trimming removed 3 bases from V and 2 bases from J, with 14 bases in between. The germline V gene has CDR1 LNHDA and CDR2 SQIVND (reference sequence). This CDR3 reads CASSMSSGFGNQPQHF. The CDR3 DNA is TGTGCCAGTAGTATGAGTTCGGGATTCGGCAATCAGCCCCAGCATTTT.

The CDR3 sequence: CASSRGGLAGTQETQYF. CDR3 in DNA: TGCGCCAGCAGCAGGGGGGGACTAGCGGGAACCCAAGAGACCCAGTACTTC. The genes are TRBV5-1 and TRBJ2-5; TRBD2 matches 13 bases. This CDR3 has 17 amino acids. The J segment lost 1 base and the V segment lost 4 bases, leaving 7 bases of the junction unmatched. The V gene's germline CDR1 is SGHRS and CDR2 YFSETQ.